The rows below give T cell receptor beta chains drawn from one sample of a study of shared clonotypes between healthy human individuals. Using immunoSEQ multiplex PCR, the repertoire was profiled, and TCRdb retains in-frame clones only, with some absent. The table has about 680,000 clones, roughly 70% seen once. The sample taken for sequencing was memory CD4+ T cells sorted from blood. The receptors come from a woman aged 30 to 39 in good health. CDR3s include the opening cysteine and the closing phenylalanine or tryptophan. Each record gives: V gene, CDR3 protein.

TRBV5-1,CASSWSRGWGSVGTDTQYF
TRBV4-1,CASSETVTTGNYGYTF
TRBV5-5,CASSPGTSITSYNEQFF
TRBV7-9,CASSLAQMQNTEAFF
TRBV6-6,CASDRGGDTEAFF
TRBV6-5,CASRHTLSDTQYF
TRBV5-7,CASSLTGGEGYTF
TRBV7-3,CASSLHRGEQYF
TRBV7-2,CASSLDNMQPQHF
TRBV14,CASSQAMNTEAFF
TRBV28,CASIKQFPYEQYF
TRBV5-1,CASSPGGDNEQFF
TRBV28,CASSLLGDNIGETQYF
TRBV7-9,CASSRDRGDEKLFF
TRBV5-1,CASRAGHLQVSEQYF
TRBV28,CATGRRGAGNTIYF